This T cell receptor beta chain was identified during a study of blood T cells in healthy people across ages. There are 14 residues in the CDR3. The trim removed 7 bases at V and 7 bases at J, leaving 11 bases unmatched. Primed by a sample-barcoded 5' primer and a J-beta primer mix, a second PCR proceeded for about 7 to 12 cycles. Each cDNA molecule, via a template-switch adaptor with 12 random nucleotides, was tagged. Using its own MiXCR run on the 5' RACE reads, TCRdb lists one record per CDR3 protein. The data show hundreds of thousands of distinct CDR3 sequences, around a quarter seen once. The data were also submitted as part of a second study, on T cells of mothers and their children. That source adds: Amplification in the second PCR used the M1S primer, which added sample barcodes and 2-4 random nucleotides. Thymic selection shapes TCR recombination output in related pairs, and it does so similarly in unrelated pairs.

The clonotype was recovered from a boy aged 5-17 years in good health. The rearrangement uses TRBV12-3 or TRBV12-4 and TRBJ2-7; TRBD2 aligns across 9 bases. The specimen sequenced was blood. The CDR3 here is CASTASGATTEQYF. In DNA, the CDR3 is TGTGCCAGCACAGCTAGCGGGGCTACGACGGAGCAGTACTTC.